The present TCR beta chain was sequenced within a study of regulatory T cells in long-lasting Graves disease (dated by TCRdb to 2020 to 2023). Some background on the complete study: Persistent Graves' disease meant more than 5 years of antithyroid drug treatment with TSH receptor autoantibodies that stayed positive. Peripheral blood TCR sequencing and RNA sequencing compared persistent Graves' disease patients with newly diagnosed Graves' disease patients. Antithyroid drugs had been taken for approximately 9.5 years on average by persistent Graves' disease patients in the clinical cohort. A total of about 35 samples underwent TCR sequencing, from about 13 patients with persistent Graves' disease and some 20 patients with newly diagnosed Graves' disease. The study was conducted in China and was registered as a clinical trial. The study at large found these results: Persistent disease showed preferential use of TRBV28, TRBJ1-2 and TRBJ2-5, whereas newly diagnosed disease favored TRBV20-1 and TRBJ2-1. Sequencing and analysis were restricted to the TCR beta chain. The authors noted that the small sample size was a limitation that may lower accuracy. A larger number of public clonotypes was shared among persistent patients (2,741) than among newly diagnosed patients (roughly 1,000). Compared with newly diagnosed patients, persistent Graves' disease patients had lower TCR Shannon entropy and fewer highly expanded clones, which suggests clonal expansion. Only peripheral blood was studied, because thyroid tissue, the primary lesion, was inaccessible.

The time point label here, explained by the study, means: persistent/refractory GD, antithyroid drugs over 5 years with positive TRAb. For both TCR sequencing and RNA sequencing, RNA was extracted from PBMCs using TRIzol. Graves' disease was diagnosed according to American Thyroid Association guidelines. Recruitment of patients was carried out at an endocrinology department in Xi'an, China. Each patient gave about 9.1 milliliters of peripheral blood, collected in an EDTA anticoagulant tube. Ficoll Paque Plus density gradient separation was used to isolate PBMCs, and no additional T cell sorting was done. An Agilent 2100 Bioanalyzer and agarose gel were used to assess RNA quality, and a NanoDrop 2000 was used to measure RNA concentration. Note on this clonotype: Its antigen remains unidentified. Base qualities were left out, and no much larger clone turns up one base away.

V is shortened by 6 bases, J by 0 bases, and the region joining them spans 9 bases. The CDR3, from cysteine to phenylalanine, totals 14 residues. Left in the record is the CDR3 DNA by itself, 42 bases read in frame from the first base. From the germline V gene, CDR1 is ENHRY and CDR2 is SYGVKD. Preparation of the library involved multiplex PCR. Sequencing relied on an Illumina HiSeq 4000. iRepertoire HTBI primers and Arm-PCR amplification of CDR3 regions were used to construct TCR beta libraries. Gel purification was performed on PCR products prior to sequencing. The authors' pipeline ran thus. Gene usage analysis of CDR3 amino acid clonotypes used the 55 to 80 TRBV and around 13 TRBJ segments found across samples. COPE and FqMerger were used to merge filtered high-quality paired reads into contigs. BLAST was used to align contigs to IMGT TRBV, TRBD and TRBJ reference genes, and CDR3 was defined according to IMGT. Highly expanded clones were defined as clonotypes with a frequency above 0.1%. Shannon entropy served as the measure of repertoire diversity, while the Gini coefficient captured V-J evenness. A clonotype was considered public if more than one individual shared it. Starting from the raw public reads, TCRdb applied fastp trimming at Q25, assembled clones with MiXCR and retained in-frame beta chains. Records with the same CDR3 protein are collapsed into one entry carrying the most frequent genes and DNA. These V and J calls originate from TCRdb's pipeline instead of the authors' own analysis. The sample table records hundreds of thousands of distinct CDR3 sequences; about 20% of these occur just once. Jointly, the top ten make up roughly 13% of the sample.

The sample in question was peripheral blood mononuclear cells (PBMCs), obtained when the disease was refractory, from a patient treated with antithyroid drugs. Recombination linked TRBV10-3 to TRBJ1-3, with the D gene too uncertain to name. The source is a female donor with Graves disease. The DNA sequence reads TGTGCCATCAGGGGATCGGGCTCTGGAAACACCATATATTTT. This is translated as CAIRGSGSGNTIYF.